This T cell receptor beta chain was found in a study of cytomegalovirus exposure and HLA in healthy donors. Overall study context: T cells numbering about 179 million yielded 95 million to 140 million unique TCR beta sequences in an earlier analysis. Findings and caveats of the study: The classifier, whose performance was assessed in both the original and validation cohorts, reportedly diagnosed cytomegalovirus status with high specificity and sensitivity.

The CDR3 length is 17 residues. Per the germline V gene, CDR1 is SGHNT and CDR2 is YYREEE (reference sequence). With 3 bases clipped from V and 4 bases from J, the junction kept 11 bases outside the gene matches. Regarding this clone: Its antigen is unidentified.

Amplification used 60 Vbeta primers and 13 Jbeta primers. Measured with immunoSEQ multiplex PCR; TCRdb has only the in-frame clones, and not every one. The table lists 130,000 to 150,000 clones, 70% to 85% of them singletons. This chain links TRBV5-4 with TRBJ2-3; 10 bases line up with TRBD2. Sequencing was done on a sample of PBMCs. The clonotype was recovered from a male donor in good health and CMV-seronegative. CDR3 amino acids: CASSSQREGLGADTQYF. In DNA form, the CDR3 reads TGTGCCAGCAGCTCCCAGCGGGAGGGCCTAGGGGCAGATACGCAGTATTTT.